This entry lists 32 T cell receptor beta chains sequenced from one sample in a study of blood T cell repertoires in COVID-19. Clones were sequenced by immunoSEQ multiplex PCR, and TCRdb holds only the in-frame ones, with some missing. The top ten hold 1.7% of the sample, which has under 350,000 clones, around 86% seen once. The sequenced sample consisted of PBMCs or T cells enriched from blood (not recorded which). Receptors were obtained from a middle-aged woman who had recovered from COVID-19.

The CDR3: CATSDRVADTQYF. DNA of the CDR3: TGTGCCACCAGTGACAGGGTGGCAGATACGCAGTATTTT. This chain joins TRBV24-1 and TRBJ2-3, with a possible D match to TRBD1 (5 bases). Per germline, CDR1 KGHDR and CDR2 SFDVKD. V was trimmed by 4 bases and J by 4 bases, leaving 8 bases between them. The CDR3 has 13 amino acids.

The chain employs TRBV5-8 and TRBJ2-1; 7 positions match TRBD1. The length of the CDR3 is 12 residues. Germline CDR1 reads SGHTS; CDR2 reads YDEGEE. Trimming cost V 2 bases and J 8 bases; bases outside gene matches: 1. This CDR3 is CASSFTGDEQFF. In DNA form, the CDR3 reads TGTGCCAGCAGCTTCACAGGGGATGAGCAGTTCTTC.

This clone has only one observation. The J gene is TRBJ2-7, the V gene TRBV7-2; tentative D call: TRBD1 (6 bases). The V gene's germline CDR1 is SGHTA and CDR2 FQGNSA. Trimming pared 1 base from V and 4 bases from J, leaving 14 bases between. The CDR3 length is 15 residues. CDR3 nucleotide sequence: TGTGCCAGCAGCTTAGTGTCAGGGGTAGAATACGAGCAGTACTTC. Amino acid sequence: CASSLVSGVEYEQYF.

V and J are TRBV13 and TRBJ1-2; 10 bases align to TRBD1. CDR3 size: 15 residues. The V gene's germline CDR1 is PRHDT and CDR2 FYEKMQ (reference sequence). The ends lost 4 bases at V and 3 bases at J; junction bases unmatched: 5. The CDR3 nucleotides are TGTGCCAGCAGCTCCCCGGACAGGGGGTACTATGGCTACACCTTC. Translated, it gives CASSSPDRGYYGYTF.

This sequence joins TRBV7-2 and TRBJ2-7, with D possibly matching TRBD1 (6 bases). V was trimmed by 5 bases and J by 5 bases, leaving 13 bases between them. The CDR3 is 13 residues long. Germline V gene data show CDR1 as SGHTA and CDR2 as FQGNSA. The CDR3, as DNA: TGTGCCAGCAGCCCTACCGGGACACACGAGCAGTACTTC. Protein sequence: CASSPTGTHEQYF.

The CDR3: CASRQGPGNTIYF. The CDR3 bases are TGTGCCAGCAGACAGGGACCCGGAAACACCATATATTTT. The chain is built from TRBV5-4 and TRBJ1-3; possible D gene TRBD1, 6 bases. The CDR3 contains 13 residues. The germline V and J ends were trimmed by 5 bases and 4 bases, with 10 bases remaining between them. Germline lookup yields CDR1 SGHNT and CDR2 YYREEE (reference sequence).

The V call is TRBV10-3, the J call TRBJ1-2; D is possibly TRBD1 (6 bases). Trimming stripped 2 bases from V and 0 bases from J, with 13 bases between. In germline, CDR1 is ENHRY, CDR2 SYGVKD. The CDR3 is 16 residues long. The CDR3 loop is CAISEQTGPPNYGYTF. CDR3 sequence (DNA): TGTGCCATCAGTGAGCAAACAGGGCCGCCTAACTATGGCTACACCTTC.

The chain uses TRBV30 and TRBJ1-4; D unresolved. CDR3 length equals 13 residues. The V gene's germline CDR1 is GTSNPN and CDR2 SVGIG (reference sequence). V lost 7 bases and J 2 bases, leaving 11 bases between the germline ends. CDR3 residues: CASLFSTNEKLFF. The CDR3 DNA follows: TGTGCCTCGCTTTTTAGTACTAATGAAAAACTGTTTTTT. Filled out from reference TRBV30 and TRBJ1-4, the complete variable domain reads SQTIHQWPATLVQPVGSPLSLECTVEGTSNPNLYWYRQAAGRGLQLLFYSVGIGQISSEVPQNLSASRPQDRQFILSSKKLLLSDSGFYLCASLFSTNEKLFFGSGTQLSVL.

The V gene is TRBV15, the J gene TRBJ1-2; 7 bases are shared with TRBD1. This CDR3 is built from 15 residues. The germline V gene has CDR1 LNHNV and CDR2 YYDKDF (reference sequence). V shed 1 base, J shed 7 bases, and the junction held 9 bases outside the gene matches. The CDR3 DNA sequence: TGTGCCACCAGCAGAGGTACAGGGGAACTTGGTGGCTACACCTTC. Protein product: CATSRGTGELGGYTF.

This clone was observed a handful of times. CDR3 in amino acids: CASSLGGVHYGYTF. The CDR3 nucleotides are TGTGCCAGCAGTTTAGGCGGAGTCCATTATGGCTACACCTTC. The V gene is TRBV28, the J gene TRBJ1-2; D gene unclear. V shed 2 bases and J shed 5 bases, with 12 bases lying between them. Germline CDR1 and CDR2: MDHEN and SYDVKM. The CDR3 is 14 amino acids.

The chain has TRBV7-9 and TRBJ1-1; 9 bases are a match to TRBD1. V was pared by 2 bases and J by 0 bases, with 7 bases of the junction left unmatched. There are 17 residues in the CDR3. Looked up from germline, CDR1 is SEHNR and CDR2 is FQNEAQ (reference sequence). CDR3 sequence: CASSLIGTGWMNTEAFF. The CDR3 DNA reads as TGTGCCAGCAGCTTAATTGGGACAGGGTGGATGAACACTGAAGCTTTCTTT.

V usage is TRBV10-3 and J usage is TRBJ2-7, with TRBD2 identical over 9 bases. The CDR3 consists of 16 residues. Germline V lookup: CDR1 ENHRY, CDR2 SYGVKD. After removal of 2 bases from V and 2 bases from J, the junction contained 7 bases not matched to a gene. The CDR3 here is CAISEPLAGLTYEQYF. The CDR3 nucleotides are TGTGCCATCAGTGAGCCTCTAGCGGGACTAACCTACGAGCAGTACTTC.

Of note for this clone: Other DNA variants within this sample encode the same CDR3. The chain recombines TRBV10-1 with TRBJ1-5; the D gene is possibly TRBD1 (6 bases). The CDR3 consists of 14 residues. V lost 2 bases, J lost 3 bases, and 8 bases lay in between. Germline assignment: CDR1 WNHNN and CDR2 SYGVQD (reference sequence). CDR3 protein: CASSEGQSNQPQHF. Here the CDR3 DNA reads TGCGCCAGCAGTGAGGGACAGTCCAATCAGCCCCAGCATTTT.

V and J are TRBV6-5 and TRBJ2-4; tentatively, D is TRBD2 (6 bases). The CDR3 spans 15 residues. Germline CDR1 is MNHEY and CDR2 is SVGAGI. Trimming took 8 bases from V and 0 from J, leaving 14 bases between them. This CDR3 is CASEGGYLAKNIQYF. The CDR3 DNA reads as TGTGCCAGCGAGGGAGGTTACCTAGCCAAAAACATTCAGTACTTC.

V usage is TRBV3-1 (or the pseudogene TRBV3-2) and J usage is TRBJ1-6, with TRBD1 identical over 9 bases. Germline V gene data show CDR1 as LGHDT and CDR2 as YNNKEL (reference sequence). The CDR3 has 14 amino acids. With 4 bases clipped from V and 13 bases from J, the junction kept 8 bases outside the gene matches. CDR3 sequence (DNA): TGTGCCAGCAGCCCAACAGGGGGCCAGTCGCCCCTCCACTTT. Protein sequence: CASSPTGGQSPLHF.

J is TRBJ1-6 and V is TRBV5-5; D might be TRBD1 (6 bases). Germline V gene sequence: CDR1 SGHKS, CDR2 YYEKEE (reference sequence). V lost 4 bases and J lost 7, with 15 bases in between. The CDR3 contains 15 residues. In nucleotides, the CDR3 is TGTGCCAGCAGCGGGCCGGGACACCAGAATTCACCCCTCCACTTT. Translating it yields CASSGPGHQNSPLHF.

The chain couples TRBV5-1 to TRBJ2-1, with a weak D call TRBD1 (7 bases). Germline CDR1 SGHRS, CDR2 YFSETQ. V was cut by 1 base and J by 4 bases, with 15 bases left in between. The CDR3 totals 16 residues. CDR3 nucleotides: TGCGCCAGCAGCTTGAGTAGCGGCAGGGGGTACAATGAGCAGTTCTTC. Its translation is CASSLSSGRGYNEQFF.

V gene TRBV29-1 combines with J gene TRBJ1-5; perhaps TRBD1 as D (6 bases). Germline CDR1 SQVTM, CDR2 ANQGSEA. The V end lost 6 bases, the J end lost 5 bases, and 11 bases lay between the germline ends. The CDR3 totals 12 residues. The CDR3 nucleotides read TGCAGCGTGCGTGACAGGTATCAGCCCCAGCATTTT. Translation gives CSVRDRYQPQHF.

The chain couples TRBV15 to TRBJ1-6, with 8 bases aligning to TRBD1. There are 15 residues in the CDR3. The germline V gene has CDR1 LNHNV and CDR2 YYDKDF (reference sequence). The junction had 5 bases not matched to a gene; V was cut back by 5 bases and J by 5 bases. The CDR3 sequence: CATSGQGAHNSPLHF. CDR3 sequence (DNA): TGTGCCACCAGCGGGCAGGGGGCCCATAATTCACCCCTCCACTTT.

The chain is built from TRBV2 and TRBJ2-2, with 7 bases identical to TRBD2. The CDR3 covers 16 residues. Germline V gene data show CDR1 as SNHLY and CDR2 as FYNNEI. Losses at the gene ends were 7 bases for V and 0 bases for J; bases not matched to a gene: 8. The CDR3 loop is CASKVGGAPNTGELFF. The CDR3 coding sequence is TGTGCCAGCAAGGTGGGAGGGGCCCCGAACACCGGGGAGCTGTTTTTT.

This chain uses TRBV29-1 with TRBJ1-3; D ambiguous. This CDR3 spans 15 amino acids. Trimming stripped 4 bases from V and 0 bases from J, with 13 bases between. The germline gives CDR1 SQVTM, CDR2 ANQGSEA. Here the CDR3 DNA reads TGCAGCGTTGGCGAGACTGCTTACTCTGGAAACACCATATATTTT. Translation: CSVGETAYSGNTIYF.

This chain joins TRBV30 and TRBJ2-3, with D hard to call. The V and J ends lost 3 bases and 10 bases respectively, with 14 bases between them. Germline V lookup: CDR1 GTSNPN, CDR2 SVGIG (reference sequence). The CDR3 spans 12 residues. Here the CDR3 reads CAWSPSQVAQYF. CDR3 in DNA: TGTGCCTGGAGCCCGAGTCAAGTGGCGCAGTATTTT.

This rearrangement joins TRBV9 to TRBJ2-2, with D unclear. CDR1 is SGDLS, CDR2 YYNGEE, per germline. V was cut by 1 base and J by 5 bases, with 9 bases left in between. The CDR3 totals 14 residues. The CDR3 DNA reads TGTGCCAGCAGCGTATCCTCCGTGACCGGGGAGCTGTTTTTT. Translating it yields CASSVSSVTGELFF.

The chain joins TRBV6-5 to TRBJ1-2; 7 positions match TRBD1. The CDR3 has 16 residues. In germline, CDR1 is MNHEY, CDR2 SVGAGI. The junction had 15 bases not matched to a gene; V was cut back by 4 bases and J by 7 bases. For the CDR3, the DNA is TGTGCCAGCAGTTGGCGCCACGAAGGGGGCGCATCTGGCTACACCTTC. Translation: CASSWRHEGGASGYTF.

The chain combines TRBV4-1 with TRBJ2-2, with 8 positions matching TRBD1. Germline V gene lookup returns CDR1 MGHRA and CDR2 YSYEKL. The CDR3 is made up of 14 amino acids. Trimming removed 6 bases from V and 1 base from J; junction bases left unmatched: 1. CDR3 loop: CASRGTGNTGELFF. The CDR3 DNA sequence: TGCGCCAGCAGGGGGACAGGGAACACCGGGGAGCTGTTTTTT.

The V call is TRBV9, the J call TRBJ2-2, with D maybe TRBD1 (5 bases). Germline loops: CDR1 SGDLS, CDR2 YYNGEE. CDR3 length equals 16 residues. With 4 bases removed from V and 2 bases from J, the gap between germline ends came to 15 bases. The CDR3 protein is CASSPRAYTNTGELFF. The CDR3 region has the DNA TGTGCCAGCAGCCCCAGGGCTTATACCAACACCGGGGAGCTGTTTTTT.

The chain uses TRBV29-1 and TRBJ1-3, with D possibly TRBD1 on 5 matching bases. V was cut by 6 bases and J by 4 bases, with 16 bases left in between. The CDR3 totals 14 residues. Per the germline V gene, CDR1 is SQVTM and CDR2 is ANQGSEA. In nucleotides, the CDR3 is TGCAGCGTCCAGCAGGGCTTAGAAGGAAACACCATATATTTT. This translates into CSVQQGLEGNTIYF.

A few counts support this clone. The gene calls are TRBV5-1 and TRBJ1-2; D is unresolved. There are 15 residues in the CDR3. V shed 0 bases and J shed 6 bases, with 15 bases lying between them. Germline CDR1 SGHRS, CDR2 YFSETQ. The CDR3 nucleotides read TGCGCCAGCAGCTTGGCCCCCGGAGGGTTTAATGGCTACACCTTC. Residues: CASSLAPGGFNGYTF.

V usage is TRBV3-1 (or the pseudogene TRBV3-2) and J usage is TRBJ1-2, with a possible D match to TRBD1 (5 bases). V lost 0 bases to trimming and J lost 4 bases, with 12 bases between them. Germline V lookup: CDR1 LGHDT, CDR2 YNNKEL (reference sequence). The CDR3 loop spans 15 amino acids. CDR3 residues: CASSQEAQGLYGYTF. Written as DNA, the CDR3 is TGTGCCAGCAGCCAAGAGGCGCAGGGCCTCTATGGCTACACCTTC.

This sequence joins TRBV19 and TRBJ1-5; TRBD1 matches 7 bases. The V gene's germline CDR1 is LNHDA and CDR2 SQIVND (reference sequence). The V and J ends lost 5 bases and 0 bases, in that order; junction bases with no gene match: 4. The CDR3 loop spans 15 amino acids. CDR3 residues: CASSFRQGSNQPQHF. The DNA for the CDR3 is TGTGCCAGTAGTTTTAGACAGGGTAGCAATCAGCCCCAGCATTTT.

The J gene is TRBJ2-5, the V gene TRBV6-1; TRBD2 matches at 9 bases. V was clipped by 1 base and J by 4 bases; unmatched bases: 10. The CDR3 consists of 17 residues. Germline lookup yields CDR1 MNHNS and CDR2 SASEGT. The DNA for the CDR3 is TGTGCCAGCAGTGAAGGTTGGCGGGGGGGCCGTTCAGAGACCCAGTACTTC. It encodes CASSEGWRGGRSETQYF.

To note about this clone: At the DNA level, this CDR3 is encoded by other sequences in the same sample as well. The V gene is TRBV30, the J gene TRBJ1-4, with D possibly being TRBD1 (5 bases). V lost 5 bases to trimming and J lost 5 bases, with 12 bases between them. This CDR3 has 13 residues. CDR1 is GTSNPN, CDR2 SVGIG, per germline (reference sequence). CDR3 loop: CAWSTGSNEKLFF. Here the CDR3 DNA reads TGTGCCTGGTCCACAGGTAGCAATGAAAAACTGTTTTTT.